This T cell receptor (beta chain) was sequenced for a study of T cells in Graves' hyperthyroidism and ophthalmopathy. RNA transcripts yielded amplified TCR beta CDR3 regions. Researchers ran a first-round RT-PCR on the TCR CDR3 using the HTBI primer set. TCRdb fed the multiplex PCR reads into MiXCR, producing one record per CDR3 protein. This table holds under 350,000 distinct CDR3 sequences, about an eighth found once. This clonotype was detected only a few times. CDR1 KGHDR and CDR2 SFDVKD come from the germline V gene. Trimming left V 5 bases short and J 4 bases short, with 18 bases between. The CDR3 extends over 16 amino acids.

The chain has TRBV24-1 and TRBJ2-3, with a possible D match to TRBD1 (5 bases). Sequencing input: blood. This TCR derives from a woman aged 25-40 years with Graves' hyperthyroidism that later progressed to Graves' ophthalmopathy. CDR3 in DNA: TGTGCCACCAGTGCTTATGGAAGGGGTTTATCAGATACGCAGTATTTT. Encoded protein: CATSAYGRGLSDTQYF.